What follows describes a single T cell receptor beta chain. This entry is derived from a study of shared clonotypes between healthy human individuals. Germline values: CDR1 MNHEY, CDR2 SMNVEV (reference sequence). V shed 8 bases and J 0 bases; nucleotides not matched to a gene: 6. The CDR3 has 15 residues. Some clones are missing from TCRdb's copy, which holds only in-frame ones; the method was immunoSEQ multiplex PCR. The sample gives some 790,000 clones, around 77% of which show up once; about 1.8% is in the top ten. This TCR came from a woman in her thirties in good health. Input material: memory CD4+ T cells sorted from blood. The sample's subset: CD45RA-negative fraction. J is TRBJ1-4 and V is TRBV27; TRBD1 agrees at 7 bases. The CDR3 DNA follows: TGTGCCAGCCAACGACAGGGTCCAACTAATGAAAAACTGTTTTTT. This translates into CASQRQGPTNEKLFF.